This T cell receptor beta chain came from a study of T cell changes during pregnancy in multiple sclerosis. V was clipped by 5 bases and J by 2 bases, with 12 bases between them. The CDR3 runs to 14 residues. Germline CDR1 SEHNR, CDR2 FQNEAQ (reference sequence). Generated by immunoSEQ multiplex PCR, the TCRdb table keeps only in-frame clones and is missing some. In the table there are just over 35,000 clones, about 92% of which are singletons. This chain joins TRBV7-9 and TRBJ1-2; perhaps TRBD1 as D (5 bases). This TCR came from a female donor in good health, enrolled as a control in a pregnancy study. The input for sequencing was CD4+ T cells from peripheral blood mononuclear cells, taken after pregnancy. CDR3 in DNA: TGTGCCAGCAGCGACCTCCGGGGGAACTATGGCTACACCTTC. It is translated as CASSDLRGNYGYTF.